The next 16 T cell receptor beta chains were all read from a single sample in a study of monozygotic twins with inflammatory bowel disease. Following a re-call of the 5' RACE reads, TCRdb has one entry per CDR3 protein and lacks DNA. The table for this sample gives 400,000 to 500,000 distinct CDR3 sequences. The specimen sequenced was blood. These receptors all come from a human donor with ulcerative colitis or Crohn's disease, or a healthy co-twin of an affected twin (not recorded which).

V and J are TRBV2 and TRBJ1-5. This CDR3 comprises 14 residues. Per germline, CDR1 SNHLY and CDR2 FYNNEI. The CDR3 here is CASSEWAGRQPQHF.

V gene TRBV4-1 combines with J gene TRBJ1-4. CDR1 is MGHRA, CDR2 YSYEKL, per germline. The CDR3 contains 15 residues. CDR3 in amino acids: CASSRRMATNEKLFF.

The genes are TRBV5-4 and TRBJ2-5. Per germline, CDR1 SGHNT and CDR2 YYREEE (reference sequence). The CDR3 has 15 amino acids. CDR3 protein: CASSLNSDYQETQYF.

The genes are TRBV6-1 and TRBJ1-4; TCRdb returns TRBD1, unconfirmable since there is no DNA. Germline V gives CDR1 MNHNS, CDR2 SASEGT. This CDR3 has 14 amino acids. CDR3 sequence reads: CASRDRDRLGKLFF.

The J gene is TRBJ1-4, the V gene TRBV27; TCRdb lists TRBD1, though no DNA is available to test this call. The CDR3 is 16 residues long. Germline CDR1 and CDR2: MNHEY and SMNVEV (reference sequence). The CDR3: CASRQGAYTTNEKLFF.

The gene calls are TRBV4-3 and TRBJ2-1; with no DNA, the TCRdb D assignment of TRBD2 cannot be verified. This CDR3 spans 14 amino acids. Germline V gives CDR1 LGHNA, CDR2 YSLEER. The CDR3 reads CASSQDLAGNEQFF.

The V call is TRBV20-1, the J call TRBJ2-7; TCRdb selects TRBD1, and the lack of DNA leaves this call unchecked. The CDR3 length is 13 residues. CDR1 and CDR2 from the germline V gene are DFQATT and SNEGSKA (reference sequence). CDR3 amino acids: CSARPKFSNEQYF.

V usage is TRBV7-2 and J usage is TRBJ1-5. The CDR3 is 14 residues long. The germline V gene encodes CDR1 SGHTA and CDR2 FQGNSA. The CDR3 here is CASSRVGSNQPQHF.

The chain uses TRBV28 and TRBJ2-2; TCRdb selects TRBD1, and the lack of DNA leaves this call unchecked. Germline-derived CDR1 and CDR2 are MDHEN and SYDVKM. This CDR3 contains 15 residues. CDR3 region: CASSQTGKMTGELFF.

The chain is built from TRBV29-1 and TRBJ2-7; TCRdb outputs TRBD1, but without DNA this stays unchecked. CDR3 length equals 14 residues. Germline loops: CDR1 SQVTM, CDR2 ANQGSEA. The chain's CDR3 is CSAAGGGTSYEQYF.

The chain recombines TRBV11-1 with TRBJ2-2; TCRdb picks TRBD2, but there is no DNA to check that call. Germline CDR1 is SGHAT and CDR2 is FQDESV (reference sequence). This CDR3 spans 15 amino acids. CDR3 protein: CASTRTSAGTGELFF.

This rearrangement joins TRBV14 to TRBJ1-1. Germline values: CDR1 SGHDN, CDR2 FVKESK. This CDR3 is 12 amino acids long. The CDR3 region is CASSDLRGEAFF.

The V call is TRBV6-5, the J call TRBJ1-5. CDR3 size: 13 residues. Per germline, CDR1 MNHEY and CDR2 SVGAGI. CDR3 amino acids: CASSYSRAGPQHF.

This chain connects TRBV29-1 to TRBJ1-1; TCRdb lists TRBD1, though no DNA is available to test this call. This CDR3 is built from 12 residues. From germline, CDR1 is SQVTM and CDR2 ANQGSEA. CDR3 in amino acids: CSVDRTGFEAFF.

V usage is TRBV12-3 or TRBV12-4 and J usage is TRBJ2-7; TCRdb outputs TRBD1, but without DNA this stays unchecked. The CDR3 has 15 residues. The CDR3 sequence is CASSLRTGISYEQYF.

The rearrangement joins TRBV20-1 to TRBJ2-1; TCRdb lists TRBD2, though no DNA is available to test this call. The CDR3 extends over 12 amino acids. Germline CDR1 and CDR2: DFQATT and SNEGSKA (reference sequence). The CDR3 loop reads CSARGAGGKQFF.